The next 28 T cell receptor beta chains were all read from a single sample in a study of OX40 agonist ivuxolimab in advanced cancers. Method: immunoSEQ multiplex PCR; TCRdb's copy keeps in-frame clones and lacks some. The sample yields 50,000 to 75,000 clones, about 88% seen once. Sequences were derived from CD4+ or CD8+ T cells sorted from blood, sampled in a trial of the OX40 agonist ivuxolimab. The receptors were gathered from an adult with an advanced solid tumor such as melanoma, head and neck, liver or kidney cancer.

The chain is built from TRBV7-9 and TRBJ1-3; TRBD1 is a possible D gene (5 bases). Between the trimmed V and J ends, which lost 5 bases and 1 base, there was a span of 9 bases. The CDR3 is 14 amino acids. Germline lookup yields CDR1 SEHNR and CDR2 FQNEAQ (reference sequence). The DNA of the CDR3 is TGTGCCAGCAGCCGGCGGGGGTCTGGAAACACCATATATTTT. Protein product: CASSRRGSGNTIYF.

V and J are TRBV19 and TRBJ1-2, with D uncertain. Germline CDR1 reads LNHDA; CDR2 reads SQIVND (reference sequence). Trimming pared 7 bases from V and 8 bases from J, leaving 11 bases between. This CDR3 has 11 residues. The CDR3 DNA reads TGTGCCAGTACGGGCCTGCGGGGCTACACCTTC. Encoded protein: CASTGLRGYTF.

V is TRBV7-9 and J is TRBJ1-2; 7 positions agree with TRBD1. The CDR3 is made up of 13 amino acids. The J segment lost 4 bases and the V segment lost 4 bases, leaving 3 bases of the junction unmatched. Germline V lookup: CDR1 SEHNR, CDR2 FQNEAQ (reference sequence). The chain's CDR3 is CASSSTGFYGYTF. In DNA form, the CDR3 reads TGTGCCAGCAGCTCGACAGGGTTCTATGGCTACACCTTC.

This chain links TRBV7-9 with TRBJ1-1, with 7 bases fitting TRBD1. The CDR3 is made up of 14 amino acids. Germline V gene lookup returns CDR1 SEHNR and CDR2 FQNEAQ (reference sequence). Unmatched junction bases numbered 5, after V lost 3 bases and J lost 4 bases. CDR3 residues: CASSFTGEGTEAFF. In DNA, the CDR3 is TGTGCCAGCAGCTTTACAGGGGAAGGCACTGAAGCTTTCTTT.

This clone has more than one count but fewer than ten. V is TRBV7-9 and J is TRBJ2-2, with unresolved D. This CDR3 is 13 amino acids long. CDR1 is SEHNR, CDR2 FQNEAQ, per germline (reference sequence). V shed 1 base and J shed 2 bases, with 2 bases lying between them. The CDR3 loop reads CASSLDNTGELFF. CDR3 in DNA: TGTGCCAGCAGCTTAGATAACACCGGGGAGCTGTTTTTT.

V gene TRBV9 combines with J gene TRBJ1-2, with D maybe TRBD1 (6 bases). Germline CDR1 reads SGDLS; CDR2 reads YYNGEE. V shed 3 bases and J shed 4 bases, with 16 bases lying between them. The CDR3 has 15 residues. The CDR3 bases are TGTGCCAGCAGCGGCAGGGGCAGGGTGTCCTATGGCTACACCTTC. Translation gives CASSGRGRVSYGYTF. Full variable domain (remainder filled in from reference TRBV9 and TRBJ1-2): DSGVTQTPKHLITATGQRVTLRCSPRSGDLSVYWYQQSLDQGLQFLIQYYNGEERAKGNILERFSAQQFPDLHSELNLSSLELGDSALYFCASSGRGRVSYGYTFGSGTRLTVV.

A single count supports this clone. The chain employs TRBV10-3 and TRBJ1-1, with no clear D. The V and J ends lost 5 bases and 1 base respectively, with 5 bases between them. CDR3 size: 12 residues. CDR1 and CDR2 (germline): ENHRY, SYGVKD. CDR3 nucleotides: TGTGCCATCAGTCGGGGGAACACTGAAGCTTTCTTT. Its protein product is CAISRGNTEAFF.

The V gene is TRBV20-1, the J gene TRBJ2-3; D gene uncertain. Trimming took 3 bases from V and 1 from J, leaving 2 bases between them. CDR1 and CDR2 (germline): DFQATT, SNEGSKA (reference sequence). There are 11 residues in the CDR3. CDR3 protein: CSASGTDTQYF. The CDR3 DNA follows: TGCAGTGCTAGTGGCACAGATACGCAGTATTTT.

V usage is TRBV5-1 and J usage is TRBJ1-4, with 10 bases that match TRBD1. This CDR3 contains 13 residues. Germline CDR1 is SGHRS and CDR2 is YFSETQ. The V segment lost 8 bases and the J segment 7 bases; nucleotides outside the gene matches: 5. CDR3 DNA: TGCGCCAGAAGGGACAGGGGTGTTGAAAAACTGTTTTTT. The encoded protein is CARRDRGVEKLFF.

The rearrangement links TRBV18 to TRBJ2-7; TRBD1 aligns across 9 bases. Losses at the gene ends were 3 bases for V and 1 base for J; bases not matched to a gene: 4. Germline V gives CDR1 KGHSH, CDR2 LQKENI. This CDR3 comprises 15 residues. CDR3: CASSPPGQGSYEQYF. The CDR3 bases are TGTGCCAGCTCACCTCCGGGACAGGGATCCTACGAGCAGTACTTC.

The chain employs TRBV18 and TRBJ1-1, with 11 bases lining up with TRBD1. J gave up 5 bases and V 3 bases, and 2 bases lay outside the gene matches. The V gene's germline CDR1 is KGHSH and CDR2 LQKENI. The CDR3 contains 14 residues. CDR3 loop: CASSPGTGGTEAFF. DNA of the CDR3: TGTGCCAGCTCACCGGGGACAGGGGGTACTGAAGCTTTCTTT.

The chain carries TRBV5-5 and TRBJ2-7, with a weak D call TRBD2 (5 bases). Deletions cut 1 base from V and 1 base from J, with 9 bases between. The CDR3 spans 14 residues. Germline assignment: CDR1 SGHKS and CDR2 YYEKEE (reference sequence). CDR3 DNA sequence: TGTGCCAGCAGCTTGTTCGGGGTATCCTACGAGCAGTACTTC. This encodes CASSLFGVSYEQYF.

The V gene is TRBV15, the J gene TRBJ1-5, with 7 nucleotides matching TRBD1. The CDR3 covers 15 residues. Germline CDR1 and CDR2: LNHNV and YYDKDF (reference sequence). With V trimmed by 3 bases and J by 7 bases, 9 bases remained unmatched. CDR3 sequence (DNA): TGTGCCACCAGCAGGGACAGGCCGCGAGGGCAGCCCCAGCATTTT. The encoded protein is CATSRDRPRGQPQHF.

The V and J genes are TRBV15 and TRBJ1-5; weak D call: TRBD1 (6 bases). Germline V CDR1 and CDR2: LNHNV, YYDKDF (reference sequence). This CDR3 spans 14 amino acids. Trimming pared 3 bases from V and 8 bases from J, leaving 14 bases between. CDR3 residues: CATSSKGGQKPQHF. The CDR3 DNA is TGTGCCACCAGCAGTAAGGGAGGACAGAAGCCCCAGCATTTT.

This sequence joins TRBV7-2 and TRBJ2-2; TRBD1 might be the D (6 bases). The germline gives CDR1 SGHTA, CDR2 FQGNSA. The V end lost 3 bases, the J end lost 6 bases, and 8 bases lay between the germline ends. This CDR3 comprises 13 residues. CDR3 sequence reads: CASSFRGAGELFF. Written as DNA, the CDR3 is TGTGCCAGCAGCTTCAGGGGCGCCGGGGAGCTGTTTTTT.

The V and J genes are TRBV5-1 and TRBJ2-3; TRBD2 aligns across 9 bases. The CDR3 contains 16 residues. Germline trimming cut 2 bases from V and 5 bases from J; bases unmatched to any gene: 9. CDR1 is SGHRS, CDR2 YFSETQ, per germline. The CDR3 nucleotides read TGCGCCAGCAGCTTAGACCTAGCGGGGAGAGGAGATACGCAGTATTTT. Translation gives CASSLDLAGRGDTQYF.

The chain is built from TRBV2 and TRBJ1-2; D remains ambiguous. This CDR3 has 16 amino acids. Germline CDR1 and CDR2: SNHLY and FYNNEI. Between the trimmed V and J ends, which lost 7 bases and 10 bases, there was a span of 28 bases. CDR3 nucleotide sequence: TGTGCCAGCATTCAGATTCTGCTCGCAAAGAAGGAGAACTACACCTTC. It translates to CASIQILLAKKENYTF. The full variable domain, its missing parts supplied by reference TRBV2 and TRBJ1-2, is EPEVTQTPSHQVTQMGQEVILRCVPISNHLYFYWYRQILGQKVEFLVSFYNNEISEKSEIFDDQFSVERPDGSNFTLKIRSTKLEDSAMYFCASIQILLAKKENYTFGSGTRLTVV.

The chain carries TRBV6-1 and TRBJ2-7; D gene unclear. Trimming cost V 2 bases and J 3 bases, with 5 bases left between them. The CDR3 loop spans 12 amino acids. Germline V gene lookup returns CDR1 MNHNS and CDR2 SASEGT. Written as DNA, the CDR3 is TGTGCCAGCAGTGAACAGCACTACGAGCAGTACTTC. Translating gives CASSEQHYEQYF.

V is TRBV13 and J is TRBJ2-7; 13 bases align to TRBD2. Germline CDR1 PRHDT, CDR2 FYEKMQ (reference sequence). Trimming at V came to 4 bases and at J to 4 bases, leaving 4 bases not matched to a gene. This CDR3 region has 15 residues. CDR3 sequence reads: CASSSRTSGGYEQYF. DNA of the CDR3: TGTGCCAGCAGCTCCCGGACTAGCGGGGGATACGAGCAGTACTTC. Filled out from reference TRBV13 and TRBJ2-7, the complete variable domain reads AAGVIQSPRHLIKEKRETATLKCYPIPRHDTVYWYQQGPGQDPQFLISFYEKMQSDKGSIPDRFSAQQFSDYHSELNMSSLELGDSALYFCASSSRTSGGYEQYFGPGTRLTVT.

The CDR3 nucleotides read TGTGCCAGCAGCCCTTGGCCCGGGGAGCTGTTTTTT. It translates to CASSPWPGELFF. The chain carries TRBV11-2 and TRBJ2-2; D is unclear. Trimming pared 5 bases from V and 6 bases from J, leaving 7 bases between. Looked up from germline, CDR1 is SGHAT and CDR2 is FQNNGV. The length of the CDR3 is 12 residues.

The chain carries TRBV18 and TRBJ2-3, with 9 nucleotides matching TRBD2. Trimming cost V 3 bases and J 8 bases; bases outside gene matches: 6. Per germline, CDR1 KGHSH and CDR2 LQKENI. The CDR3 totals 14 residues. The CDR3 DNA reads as TGTGCCAGCTCACCCCAGCGGGGGGACGGTACGCAGTATTTT. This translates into CASSPQRGDGTQYF.

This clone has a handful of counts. CDR3 amino acids: CASSESRRARTEAFF. The CDR3 nucleotides are TGCGCCAGCAGTGAGTCCAGGAGGGCTCGGACTGAAGCTTTCTTT. This chain links TRBV10-2 with TRBJ1-1, with D uncertain. V was shortened by 0 bases and J by 5 bases, with 13 bases between the two germline ends. The CDR3 sequence is 15 residues long. Germline V gives CDR1 WSHSY, CDR2 SAAADI.

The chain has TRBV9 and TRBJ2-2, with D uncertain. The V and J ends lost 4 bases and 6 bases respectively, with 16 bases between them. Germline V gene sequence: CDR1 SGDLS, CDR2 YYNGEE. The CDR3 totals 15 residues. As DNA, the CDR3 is TGTGCCAGCAGCTCTAGTCCCCTGGGCCCCGGGGAGCTGTTTTTT. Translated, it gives CASSSSPLGPGELFF.

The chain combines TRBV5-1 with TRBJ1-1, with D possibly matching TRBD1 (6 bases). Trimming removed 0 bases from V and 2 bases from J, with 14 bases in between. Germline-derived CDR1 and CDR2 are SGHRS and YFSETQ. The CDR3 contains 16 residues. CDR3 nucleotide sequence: TGCGCCAGCAGCTTGGAAGGGGGTTCTCTTAACACTGAAGCTTTCTTT. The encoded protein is CASSLEGGSLNTEAFF.

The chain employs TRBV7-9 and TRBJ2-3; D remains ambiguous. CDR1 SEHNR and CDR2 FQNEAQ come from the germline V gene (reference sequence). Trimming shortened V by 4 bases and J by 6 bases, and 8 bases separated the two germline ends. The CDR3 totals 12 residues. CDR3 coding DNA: TGTGCCAGCAGCTCCAGTTTGGATACGCAGTATTTT. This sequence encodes CASSSSLDTQYF.

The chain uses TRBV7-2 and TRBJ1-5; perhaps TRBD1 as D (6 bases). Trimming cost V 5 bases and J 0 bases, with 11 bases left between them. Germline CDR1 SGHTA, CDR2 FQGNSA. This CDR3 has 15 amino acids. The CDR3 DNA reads TGTGCCAGCAGCCGAGGGGGGCTTAGCAATCAGCCCCAGCATTTT. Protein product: CASSRGGLSNQPQHF.

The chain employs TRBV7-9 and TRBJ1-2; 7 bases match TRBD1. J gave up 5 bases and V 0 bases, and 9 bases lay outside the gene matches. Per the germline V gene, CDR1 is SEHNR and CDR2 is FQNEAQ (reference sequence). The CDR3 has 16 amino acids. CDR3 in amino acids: CASSLAGRGSGYGYTF. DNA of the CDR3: TGTGCCAGCAGCTTAGCCGGCAGGGGGTCTGGATATGGCTACACCTTC.

The CDR3 nucleotides are TGTGCCAGCAGCCTCGACAGTTCTAACTATGGCTACACCTTC. Its translation: CASSLDSSNYGYTF. This chain links TRBV6-5 with TRBJ1-2; a possible D gene is TRBD1 (5 bases). The germline V gene encodes CDR1 MNHEY and CDR2 SVGAGI. V gave up 6 bases and J gave up 0 bases, with 11 bases separating them. The CDR3 is 14 amino acids.